The entry below describes one TCR beta chain. No cognate antigen has been identified for it. Nothing much larger sits one base from this clone, and base qualities are not available. These data originate in a study of cytomegalovirus exposure and HLA in healthy donors (dated by TCRdb to 2016 to 2017). The study in broad terms: According to a later analysis, one platform produced both the 100 to 150 validation repertoires and the roughly 660 repertoires of the first cohort. The study was designed to test whether signatures of past pathogen exposure could be identified by cataloging public T cell receptors. Along with the roughly 670-subject first cohort, a separate validation cohort of roughly 110 different subjects was used. To predict cytomegalovirus infection status, the study combined high-throughput TCR immunosequencing, statistical association of individual TCRs with disease status, and machine learning. General findings and caveats noted by the study authors: Cytomegalovirus status was reported to be diagnosed by the classifier with high specificity and sensitivity in both the original and validation cohorts. A total of 164 TCR beta chains were listed by the study as associated with cytomegalovirus. A later analysis lacked HLA typing for the validation cohort, so it scored co-occurrence in that cohort across all 110 or so repertoires. Subsequent analysis determined that TCRs grouped into clusters in the first cohort also showed a tendency toward co-occurrence across the roughly 110 validation repertoires, and about 93% of cluster scores exceeded 0. Across donors, most TCR sequences were observed very rarely, whereas some public TCRs were present in many individuals. The authors suggested that the approach could potentially be generalized to other disease states and immunological phenotypes. In vitro tests confirmed that a few of the cytomegalovirus-associated TCR beta chains recognize cytomegalovirus antigens.

Donors formed part of the validation cohort, which comprised 120 subjects and was distinct from the first cohort of under 800 subjects. Receptor libraries were prepared by the immunoSEQ multiplex PCR assay. Concerning the study's data processing: A statistical classification framework was built for diagnosing cytomegalovirus status from the catalog of TCR beta chain sequences. TCRdb re-hosts the immuneACCESS table, in-frame sequences only. Its copies lack some clones; in the studies checked, an unresolved V gene accounts for under half of them, and the cause for the rest is not known. The V and J calls and the clone size are those of that table, but D and trimming were determined from the DNA. A total of approximately 70,000 clones appear in this sample, less than 95% of them only once. Under 1.3% of the sample belongs to the ten largest clones. Based on the germline V gene (reference sequence), the CDR1 and CDR2 sequences are MNHEY and SMNVEV. The CDR3, from cysteine to phenylalanine, totals 15 residues. Only the CDR3 region is kept as DNA, spanning 45 bases read in frame from base 1. Trimming leaves V shorter by 5 bases and J shorter by 7 bases, with the junction holding 13 bases beyond the gene matches.

Sequences were obtained from PBMCs. The chain is encoded by TRBV27 joined to TRBJ1-2, with TRBD1 identical over 7 junction bases. The receptor comes from a woman between 18 and 29 years old in good health and CMV-seronegative. This receptor carries the CDR3 CASSERQGGYFGYTF. The sequenced DNA: TGTGCCAGCAGTGAACGACAGGGTGGTTATTTTGGCTACACCTTC.